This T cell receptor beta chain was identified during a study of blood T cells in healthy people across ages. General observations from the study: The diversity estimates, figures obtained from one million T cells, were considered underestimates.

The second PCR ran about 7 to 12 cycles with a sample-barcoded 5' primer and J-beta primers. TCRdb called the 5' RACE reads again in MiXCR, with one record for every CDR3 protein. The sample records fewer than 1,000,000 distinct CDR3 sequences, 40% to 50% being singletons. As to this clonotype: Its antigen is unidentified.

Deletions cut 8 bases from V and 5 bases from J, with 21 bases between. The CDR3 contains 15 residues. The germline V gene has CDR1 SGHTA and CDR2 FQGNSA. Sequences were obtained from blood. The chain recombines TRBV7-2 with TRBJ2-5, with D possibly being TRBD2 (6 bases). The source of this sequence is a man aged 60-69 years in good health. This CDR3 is CASGQRLVRAETQYF. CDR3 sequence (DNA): TGTGCCAGCGGTCAAAGACTAGTCCGGGCGGAGACCCAGTACTTC.